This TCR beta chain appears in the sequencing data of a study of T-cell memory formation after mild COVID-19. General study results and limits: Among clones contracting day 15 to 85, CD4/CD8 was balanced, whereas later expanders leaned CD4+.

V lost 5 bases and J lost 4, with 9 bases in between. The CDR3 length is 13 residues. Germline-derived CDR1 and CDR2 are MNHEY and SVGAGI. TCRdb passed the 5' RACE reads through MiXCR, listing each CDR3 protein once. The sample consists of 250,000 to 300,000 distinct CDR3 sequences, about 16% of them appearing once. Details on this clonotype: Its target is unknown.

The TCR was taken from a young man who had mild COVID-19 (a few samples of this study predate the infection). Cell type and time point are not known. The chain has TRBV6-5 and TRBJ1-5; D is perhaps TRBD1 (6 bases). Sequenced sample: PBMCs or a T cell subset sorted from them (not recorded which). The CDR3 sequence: CASSGGGNQPQHF. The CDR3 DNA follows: TGTGCCAGCAGTGGAGGGGGTAATCAGCCCCAGCATTTT.